The TCR beta chain under discussion was sequenced for a study of blood T cell repertoires in COVID-19. The overall study: The United States, Italy and Spain provided the acute and convalescent COVID-19 samples.

From germline, CDR1 is LNHDA and CDR2 SQIVND (reference sequence). The CDR3 has 16 residues. The J segment lost 2 bases and the V segment lost 1 base, leaving 7 bases of the junction unmatched. As processed by the authors: It was from reference gene primer amplification that nucleated cell counts were estimated. The method was immunoSEQ multiplex PCR; TCRdb's version includes in-frame clones alone and lacks a portion of them. V and J calls and clone size are copied from that table; D and trimming were computed from the DNA. The sample lists some 370,000 clones, around 87% occurring once. Enrolled during active infection, Seattle patients were then followed longitudinally.

The TCR originated in a woman in her 30s with COVID-19, enrolled during active disease. The chain is built from TRBV19 and TRBJ1-2; 7 bases match TRBD1. Sample: peripheral blood. The CDR3 DNA sequence: TGTGCCAGTAGTATAGTAAGGCCGACAGGGAACTATGGCTACACCTTC. Translation gives CASSIVRPTGNYGYTF.